Below, 23 T cell receptor beta chains from the same sample are listed, as sequenced in a study of blood T cells in healthy people across ages. The authors ran a second PCR of 7 to 11 cycles using a sample-barcoded 5' primer and a J-beta primer mix. TCRdb re-analysed the 5' RACE reads in MiXCR, keeping a single row per CDR3 protein. Here the sample spans almost 550,000 distinct CDR3 sequences, nearly 25% being singletons. The same data also contributed to another study, on T cells of mothers and their children.

The sample was blood. The receptors were sampled from a boy younger than 18 in good health.

This sequence joins TRBV29-1 and TRBJ1-2; 7 bases line up with TRBD1. CDR1 SQVTM and CDR2 ANQGSEA come from the germline V gene. V gave up 2 bases and J gave up 7 bases; unmatched junction bases: 4. The CDR3 is 12 residues long. Written as DNA, the CDR3 is TGCAGCGTTGAAACAGGGGCGGCTGGCTACACCTTC. Protein: CSVETGAAGYTF.

The chain links TRBV9 to TRBJ2-1; TRBD1 might be the D (6 bases). CDR3 size: 16 residues. Trimming stripped 5 bases from V and 7 bases from J, with 22 bases between. Germline V CDR1 and CDR2: SGDLS, YYNGEE. The CDR3 coding sequence is TGTGCCAGCAGTCCATCCAGGGGCATTGGGTGGAATGAGCAGTTCTTC. Its translation is CASSPSRGIGWNEQFF.

The chain combines TRBV19 with TRBJ1-1, with 10 bases identical to TRBD1. Germline V gene lookup returns CDR1 LNHDA and CDR2 SQIVND (reference sequence). The CDR3 consists of 15 residues. Trimming took 5 bases from V and 3 from J; bases not matched to a gene: 6. CDR3 residues: CASSVRTGGYTEAFF. DNA for the CDR3: TGTGCCAGTAGTGTTCGGACAGGGGGGTACACTGAAGCTTTCTTT.

There are a few counts of this clonotype. The chain joins TRBV4-1 to TRBJ2-3, with a tentative D call TRBD2 (5 bases). V was shortened by 6 bases and J by 8 bases, with 21 bases between the two germline ends. In germline, CDR1 is MGHRA, CDR2 YSYEKL. This CDR3 contains 15 residues. CDR3 in amino acids: CASRGLSGVLATQYF. The CDR3 coding sequence is TGCGCCAGCAGGGGGTTGAGCGGCGTGTTGGCTACGCAGTATTTT.

This chain connects TRBV7-9 to TRBJ1-4; D is undetermined. Germline V CDR1 and CDR2: SEHNR, FQNEAQ (reference sequence). This CDR3 spans 15 amino acids. V dropped 6 bases and J dropped 0 bases, with 11 bases sitting between them. The CDR3 region has the DNA TGTGCCAGCAGTCCCCCTCTTGCAACTAATGAAAAACTGTTTTTT. Its protein is CASSPPLATNEKLFF. The full variable domain, rest sourced from reference TRBV7-9 and TRBJ1-4, is DTGVSQNPRHKITKRGQNVTFRCDPISEHNRLYWYRQTLGQGPEFLTYFQNEAQLEKSRLLSDRFSAERPKGSFSTLEIQRTEQGDSAMYLCASSPPLATNEKLFFGSGTQLSVL.

This clonotype has only a few counts. The V and J genes are TRBV20-1 and TRBJ2-5; 7 bases align to TRBD2. The J call is doubtful: the DNA matches TRBJ2-7 better. This CDR3 region has 13 residues. Germline loops: CDR1 DFQATT, CDR2 SNEGSKA (reference sequence). DNA for the CDR3: TGCAGTGCAATAAGCGGGGTCGCCTACGAGCAGTACTTC. The encoded protein is CSAISGVAYEQYF.

This CDR3 is CASSLGSGQYNEQFF. The CDR3 DNA reads TGTGCCAGCAGCTTAGGGTCGGGTCAGTACAATGAGCAGTTCTTC. The J gene is TRBJ2-1, the V gene TRBV7-9; D unclear. V was pared by 1 base and J by 4 bases, with 11 bases between. Per germline, CDR1 SEHNR and CDR2 FQNEAQ (reference sequence). This CDR3 has 15 residues.

This clonotype was detected a few times. The V call is TRBV7-2, the J call TRBJ2-7; the D is unclear. The CDR3 has 12 residues. CDR1 and CDR2 from the germline V gene are SGHTA and FQGNSA. V lost 1 base to trimming and J lost 6 bases, with 7 bases between them. This CDR3 reads CASSLVLGEQYF. The CDR3 DNA reads as TGTGCCAGCAGCTTAGTATTGGGCGAGCAGTACTTC.

V gene TRBV28 combines with J gene TRBJ2-3; 10 bases are a match to TRBD2. V shed 3 bases, J shed 2 bases, and the junction held 8 bases outside the gene matches. The germline V gene encodes CDR1 MDHEN and CDR2 SYDVKM. CDR3 length equals 17 residues. The CDR3 coding sequence is TGTGCCAGCAGTTTGAGTCCCGGGACTAGCGTCACAGATACGCAGTATTTT. This encodes CASSLSPGTSVTDTQYF.

This clonotype was seen a handful of times. The chain carries TRBV4-2 and TRBJ1-2, with a possible D match to TRBD1 (5 bases). CDR3 length: 13 amino acids. The V end was cut by 9 bases, the J end by 2 bases, with 13 bases between. The germline V gene encodes CDR1 LGHNA and CDR2 YNFKEQ. DNA of the CDR3: TGTGCCAGTAGGGACCCTCCGAACTATGGCTACACCTTC. It encodes CASRDPPNYGYTF.

This clonotype showed up many times. The V call is TRBV7-2, the J call TRBJ2-6; D may correspond to TRBD1 or TRBD2 (5 bases each). The CDR3 consists of 15 residues. The germline V and J ends were trimmed by 3 bases and 4 bases, with 10 bases remaining between them. Germline V gives CDR1 SGHTA, CDR2 FQGNSA. DNA of the CDR3: TGTGCCAGCAGCTTTGGGGGATCCGGGGCCAACGTCCTGACTTTC. The encoded protein is CASSFGGSGANVLTF.

This clonotype was counted a few times. The chain couples TRBV11-2 to TRBJ2-7, with D maybe TRBD1 (6 bases). The V gene's germline CDR1 is SGHAT and CDR2 FQNNGV. V was cut by 4 bases and J by 1 base, with 14 bases left in between. This CDR3 region has 15 residues. For the CDR3, the DNA is TGTGCCAGCAGCTCAGACAGGCGTCTTTCCTACGAGCAGTACTTC. This codes for CASSSDRRLSYEQYF. Variable domain in full (rest from reference TRBV11-2 and TRBJ2-7): EAGVAQSPRYKIIEKRQSVAFWCNPISGHATLYWYQQILGQGPKLLIQFQNNGVVDDSQLPKDRFSAERLKGVDSTLKIQPAKLEDSAVYLCASSSDRRLSYEQYFGPGTRLTVT.

Turning to this clonotype: An end of the junction differs from the germline gene, which may be a read error. V usage is TRBV6-2 or TRBV6-3 and J usage is TRBJ2-1; D is undetermined. This CDR3 has 15 amino acids. CDR1 and CDR2 (germline): MNHEY, SVGEGT. The CDR3 nucleotides are TGTGCCAGCAGTTACCGAGCGTTCCCCTACAATGGGCAGTTCTTC. Protein sequence: CASSYRAFPYNGQFF.

This clonotype occurred a few times. The J gene is TRBJ1-2, the V gene TRBV6-2 or TRBV6-3, with D maybe TRBD1 (6 bases). The CDR3 loop spans 15 amino acids. The V gene's germline CDR1 is MNHEY and CDR2 SVGEGT. Trimming cost V 6 bases and J 8 bases, with 22 bases left between them. DNA of the CDR3: TGTGCCAGCAGCGAACCCGGACAGCACCTTGGGGGCTACACCTTC. Translation: CASSEPGQHLGGYTF.

The J gene is TRBJ2-7, the V gene TRBV6-2 or TRBV6-3; a possible D gene is TRBD2 (6 bases). The CDR3 totals 20 residues. V was pared by 1 base and J by 0 bases, with 25 bases between. Germline V lookup: CDR1 MNHEY, CDR2 SVGEGT. The DNA for the CDR3 is TGTGCCAGCAGTTACTTGGGAAAACTCAAACGGGAGCAGACCTCCTACGAGCAGTACTTC. It encodes CASSYLGKLKREQTSYEQYF.

The rearrangement links TRBV12-3 or TRBV12-4 to TRBJ2-1; 9 nucleotides match TRBD1. The better agreement between TRBJ2-5 and the DNA end casts doubt on the J call. This CDR3 comprises 15 residues. This CDR3 reads CASSEGTGFVETQYF. The CDR3 bases are TGTGCCAGCAGTGAAGGGACAGGGTTTGTGGAGACCCAGTACTTC.

This chain links TRBV30 with TRBJ2-7, with D maybe TRBD1 (5 bases). V shed 8 bases and J shed 3 bases, with 17 bases lying between them. The CDR3 has 13 residues. Germline V gene data show CDR1 as GTSNPN and CDR2 as SVGIG (reference sequence). CDR3 DNA sequence: TGTGCCCTCAATCAGGGATCCGACTACGAGCAGTACTTC. It is translated as CALNQGSDYEQYF.

There are many counts of this clonotype. The chain links TRBV29-1 to TRBJ2-7; unclear D gene. CDR1 and CDR2 (germline): SQVTM, ANQGSEA. The V and J ends lost 0 bases and 1 base respectively, with 4 bases between them. The CDR3 extends over 12 amino acids. The CDR3 DNA reads TGCAGCGTTGAAGATGGGTCCTACGAGCAGTACTTC. It yields the protein CSVEDGSYEQYF.

This clonotype turned up a few times. CDR3 sequence: CASSYSTGAGAEAFF. CDR3 coding DNA: TGCGCCAGCAGCTATTCTACAGGGGCTGGCGCTGAAGCTTTCTTT. The rearrangement links TRBV5-1 to TRBJ1-1, with TRBD1 matching over 7 bases. Unmatched junction bases numbered 11, after V lost 3 bases and J lost 6 bases. Germline CDR1 SGHRS, CDR2 YFSETQ. The CDR3 contains 15 residues.

This clonotype has just a few counts. The V gene is TRBV23-1, the J gene TRBJ1-5; no reliable D call. TRBV23-1 is assigned to the ORF class and has an uncertain function. The length of the CDR3 is 19 residues. V dropped 1 base and J dropped 0 bases, with 19 bases sitting between them. This CDR3 reads CASSQFVGTGTHSNQPQHF. CDR3 in DNA: TGCGCCAGCAGTCAATTCGTCGGAACTGGAACACATAGCAATCAGCCCCAGCATTTT.

The V gene is TRBV9, the J gene TRBJ2-1; D ambiguous. Germline CDR1 is SGDLS and CDR2 is YYNGEE. CDR3 length: 15 amino acids. Trimming pared 3 bases from V and 0 bases from J, leaving 10 bases between. CDR3: CASSAATYSYNEQFF. CDR3 nucleotide sequence: TGTGCCAGCAGCGCGGCTACCTACTCCTACAATGAGCAGTTCTTC.

The chain is built from TRBV20-1 and TRBJ1-2, with a possible D match to TRBD1 (6 bases). CDR1 DFQATT and CDR2 SNEGSKA come from the germline V gene (reference sequence). V lost 8 bases, J lost 4 bases, and 14 bases lay in between. The CDR3 extends over 12 amino acids. DNA of the CDR3: TGCAGTCGTTGGACAGATTCCTATGGCTACACCTTC. It yields the protein CSRWTDSYGYTF.

This clonotype was recorded a few times. The J gene is TRBJ2-5, the V gene TRBV6-5, with 7 bases lining up with TRBD2. The V gene's germline CDR1 is MNHEY and CDR2 SVGAGI. This CDR3 comprises 15 residues. The ends lost 4 bases at V and 10 bases at J; junction bases unmatched: 15. The CDR3 loop is CASSSRGTIVQNQYF. For the CDR3, the DNA is TGTGCCAGCAGTTCCCGGGGGACTATTGTACAGAACCAGTACTTC.